This T cell receptor (beta chain) derives from a study of cytomegalovirus exposure and HLA in healthy donors. PCR primers comprised 60 Vbeta and 13 Jbeta primers. Data came from immunoSEQ multiplex PCR; TCRdb stores just in-frame clones and leaves some out. The sample lists tens of thousands of clones, over 75% occurring once. This CDR3 has 17 residues. The ends were cut back, 0 bases at V and 5 bases at J, with 22 bases in the middle. Germline lookup yields CDR1 GTSNPN and CDR2 SVGIG (reference sequence). This rearrangement joins TRBV30 to TRBJ1-1, with a tentative D call TRBD1 (5 bases). The sample was PBMCs. The sequence came from a man aged 45-65 years in good health and CMV-seronegative. The CDR3 spells CAWSVGVRLRGTTEAFF. The CDR3 bases are TGTGCCTGGAGTGTAGGGGTTAGGTTGCGGGGGACTACTGAAGCTTTCTTT.